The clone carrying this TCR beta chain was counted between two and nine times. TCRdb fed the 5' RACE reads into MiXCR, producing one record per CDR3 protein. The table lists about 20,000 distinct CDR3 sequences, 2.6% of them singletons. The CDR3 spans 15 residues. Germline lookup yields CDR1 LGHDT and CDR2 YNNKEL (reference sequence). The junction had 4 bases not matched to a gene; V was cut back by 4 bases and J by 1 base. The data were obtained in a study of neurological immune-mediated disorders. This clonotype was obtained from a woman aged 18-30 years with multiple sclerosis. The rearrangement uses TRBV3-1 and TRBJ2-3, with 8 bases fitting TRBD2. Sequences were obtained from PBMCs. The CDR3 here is CASSRVAGRTDTQYF. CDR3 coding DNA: TGTGCCAGCAGCCGAGTAGCGGGACGCACAGATACGCAGTATTTT.